This T cell receptor beta chain was observed in a study of blood T cell repertoires in COVID-19. Across the study: Specimens from acute and convalescent COVID-19 originated in the United States, Italy and Spain. From T cells, B-cell-depleted T cells, or PBMCs came the material, which was cDNA or gDNA.

Ages ranged from about 18 to 89 years, with residence in 24 US areas. Donors in Cohort 3 counted as recovered after two negative PCRs, clearance, or symptom resolution. Per the germline V gene, CDR1 is MNHNS and CDR2 is SASEGT. With 3 bases clipped from V and 1 base from J, the junction kept 2 bases outside the gene matches. This CDR3 is built from 14 residues. Only in-frame clones appear in the TCRdb table, and some are missing; sequencing was by immunoSEQ multiplex PCR. The data contain approximately 230,000 clones, approximately 82% of them singletons. The clonotype originates from a middle-aged man who had recovered from COVID-19. V usage is TRBV6-1 and J usage is TRBJ1-1; TRBD1 aligns across 7 bases. The sequencing input was PBMCs or T cells enriched from blood (not recorded which). CDR3 residues: CASSEGQRNTEAFF. The CDR3 coding sequence is TGTGCCAGCAGTGAGGGACAGAGGAACACTGAAGCTTTCTTT.